Presented here are 22 T cell receptor beta chains from one specimen sequenced in a study of blood T cells in healthy people across ages. Primers used in a second PCR of roughly 7 to 11 cycles were a sample-barcoded 5' primer and a J-beta primer mix. TCRdb processed the 5' RACE reads anew with MiXCR; each CDR3 protein has one entry. The data contain around 1,000,000 distinct CDR3 sequences, less than 25% of them seen just once; the ten biggest clones take up around 0.75%. These data also featured in a second study, about T cells of mothers and their children.

The sample was blood. All receptors come from a girl aged 2-15 years in good health.

This clonotype came up a few times. The rearrangement links TRBV11-2 to TRBJ2-1; D is perhaps TRBD1 or TRBD2 (5 bases each). Germline V gene sequence: CDR1 SGHAT, CDR2 FQNNGV. The CDR3 spans 13 residues. V shed 0 bases and J shed 9 bases, with 9 bases lying between them. The CDR3 here is CASSLDRGTEQFF. The CDR3 nucleotides are TGTGCCAGCAGCTTAGATCGTGGGACTGAGCAGTTCTTC. The whole variable domain, remainder taken from reference TRBV11-2 and TRBJ2-1, is EAGVAQSPRYKIIEKRQSVAFWCNPISGHATLYWYQQILGQGPKLLIQFQNNGVVDDSQLPKDRFSAERLKGVDSTLKIQPAKLEDSAVYLCASSLDRGTEQFFGPGTRLTVL.

This clonotype showed up many times. V is TRBV3-1 and J is TRBJ2-4; no firm D call. The V end was cut by 2 bases, the J end by 4 bases, with 3 bases between. CDR3 length: 12 residues. Germline CDR1 LGHDT, CDR2 YNNKEL (reference sequence). This CDR3 is CASSQRKNIQYF. The CDR3 DNA sequence: TGTGCCAGCAGCCAAAGGAAAAACATTCAGTACTTC.

About this clonotype itself: The germline gene is not matched at one end of the junction; a read error may be the cause. V is TRBV7-3 and J is TRBJ1-2; D uncertain. CDR1 is SGHTA and CDR2 is FQGTGA in the germline V gene. CDR3 length: 14 residues. CDR3 bases: TGTACCAGCAGCTTAATAGGCGGGGAAGGTGGCTACACCTTC. Translating gives CTSSLIGGEGGYTF.

This clonotype showed up just a few times. The chain links TRBV20-1 to TRBJ2-3; TRBD2 aligns across 11 bases. The J segment lost 2 bases and the V segment lost 4 bases, leaving 23 bases of the junction unmatched. Per the germline V gene, CDR1 is DFQATT and CDR2 is SNEGSKA (reference sequence). This CDR3 is built from 21 residues. CDR3 sequence reads: CSAKTTTSGGPTGGPTDTQYF. DNA for the CDR3: TGCAGTGCTAAGACGACTACTAGCGGGGGACCTACGGGCGGCCCCACAGATACGCAGTATTTT.

V is TRBV6-5 and J is TRBJ1-5, with D perhaps matching TRBD1 (5 bases). CDR3 length: 15 amino acids. Trimming pared 5 bases from V and 3 bases from J, leaving 14 bases between. From germline, CDR1 is MNHEY and CDR2 SVGAGI. CDR3 sequence (DNA): TGTGCCAGCAGTACGGGGCCCCACCCCAATCAGCCCCAGCATTTT. Translated: CASSTGPHPNQPQHF.

This clonotype occurred a few times. Compared with germline, one end of the junction differs, possibly owing to a read error. This chain connects TRBV18 to TRBJ2-4; a weak D match, TRBD1 (6 bases). The CDR3 sequence is 15 residues long. Germline CDR1 and CDR2: KGHSH and LQKENI. CDR3 amino acids: CASSPFQGEGDIQHF. The CDR3 nucleotides read TGTGCCAGCTCACCATTCCAGGGTGAAGGGGACATTCAGCACTTC.

This clonotype was observed once. The chain has TRBV7-3 and TRBJ2-3, with D tentatively TRBD1 or TRBD2 (6 bases each). The CDR3 has 17 amino acids. Germline V gene lookup returns CDR1 SGHTA and CDR2 FQGTGA. Trimming cost V 4 bases and J 9 bases, with 26 bases left between them. The CDR3 is CASSSSGLTGGLGTQYF. The CDR3 DNA sequence: TGTGCCAGCAGCTCCAGCGGGTTAACCGGGGGCCTCGGGACGCAGTATTTT.

The CDR3 region has the DNA TGCAGTGCTAGGTTATACGTCACAGATACGCAGTATTTT. The encoded protein is CSARLYVTDTQYF. The V call is TRBV20-1, the J call TRBJ2-3; D remains unclear. This CDR3 is 13 amino acids long. Trimming took 3 bases from V and 2 from J, leaving 9 bases between them. Per the germline V gene, CDR1 is DFQATT and CDR2 is SNEGSKA (reference sequence).

This clonotype appeared a few times. This chain joins TRBV29-1 and TRBJ1-1; D gene ambiguous. Looked up from germline, CDR1 is SQVTM and CDR2 is ANQGSEA. There are 11 residues in the CDR3. V lost 7 bases, J lost 8 bases, and 14 bases lay in between. The CDR3: CSAEGAGEAFF. The CDR3 region has the DNA TGCAGCGCCGAGGGCGCCGGGGAAGCTTTCTTT.

Concerning this clonotype itself: The junction differs from germline at one of its ends, possibly a read error. This rearrangement joins TRBV4-1 to TRBJ2-4; D unresolved. Germline CDR1 and CDR2: MGHRA and YSYEKL. This CDR3 comprises 12 residues. CDR3 nucleotide sequence: TGCGCCAGCAGCCAACTAAGAGACATTCTGTACTTC. Amino acid sequence: CASSQLRDILYF.

On this clonotype: At one of its ends the junction is not consistent with the germline gene, which may arise from a read error. V is TRBV6-1 and J is TRBJ1-6, with a possible D match to TRBD1 (6 bases). CDR1 and CDR2 (germline): MNHNS, SASEGT. The CDR3 is 15 residues long. In nucleotides, the CDR3 is TGTGCCAGCAGTGGGGGGGGCGGGGGTCCCTCACCCCACCACTTT. This gives the protein CASSGGGGGPSPHHF.

The V gene is TRBV5-1, the J gene TRBJ1-2; TRBD1 is a possible D gene (6 bases). V was cut by 0 bases and J by 5 bases, with 11 bases left in between. This CDR3 spans 14 amino acids. The V gene's germline CDR1 is SGHRS and CDR2 YFSETQ. The DNA for the CDR3 is TGCGCCAGCAGCTTGGGGGACACGGAGTATGGCTACACCTTC. Residues: CASSLGDTEYGYTF.

This clonotype showed up just once. The chain joins TRBV5-1 to TRBJ2-7, with 8 positions matching TRBD2. The CDR3 extends over 16 amino acids. Germline loops: CDR1 SGHRS, CDR2 YFSETQ. Trimming took 2 bases from V and 6 from J; bases not matched to a gene: 13. The CDR3 DNA follows: TGCGCCAGCAGCTTTTTCACTAGCGGAGGTCCTCCCGAGCAGTACTTC. It codes for CASSFFTSGGPPEQYF. The full variable domain, rest sourced from reference TRBV5-1 and TRBJ2-7, is KAGVTQTPRYLIKTRGQQVTLSCSPISGHRSVSWYQQTPGQGLQFLFEYFSETQRNKGNFPGRFSGRQFSNSRSEMNVSTLELGDSALYLCASSFFTSGGPPEQYFGPGTRLTVT.

The chain combines TRBV6-4 with TRBJ1-2; D not resolved. The germline V gene encodes CDR1 MRHNA and CDR2 SNTAGT. Trimming cost V 0 bases and J 11 bases, with 7 bases left between them. The CDR3 sequence is 11 residues long. The CDR3, as DNA: TGTGCCAGCAGTGACTCGATGAGATACACCTTC. Residues: CASSDSMRYTF.

In its sample, this clonotype was seen a few times. The J gene is TRBJ2-5, the V gene TRBV5-1, with 7 bases lining up with TRBD2. Germline CDR1 and CDR2: SGHRS and YFSETQ. The junction had 4 bases not matched to a gene; V was cut back by 2 bases and J by 3 bases. CDR3 size: 14 residues. CDR3 protein: CASSFGTTKETQYF. The CDR3, as DNA: TGCGCCAGCAGCTTTGGGACTACGAAAGAGACCCAGTACTTC. The entire variable domain, with the rest obtained from reference TRBV5-1 and TRBJ2-5, is as follows: KAGVTQTPRYLIKTRGQQVTLSCSPISGHRSVSWYQQTPGQGLQFLFEYFSETQRNKGNFPGRFSGRQFSNSRSEMNVSTLELGDSALYLCASSFGTTKETQYFGPGTRLLVL.

The CDR3 reads CASSEAGRGTGYGYTF. The CDR3 DNA reads TGTGCCAGCAGTGAAGCGGGGCGGGGGACGGGGTATGGCTACACCTTC. The V gene is TRBV6-1, the J gene TRBJ1-2, with a weak D call TRBD1 (5 bases). The CDR3 is 16 amino acids. CDR1 and CDR2 (germline): MNHNS, SASEGT. V lost 0 bases and J 5 bases, leaving 16 bases between the germline ends.

The chain carries TRBV9 and TRBJ2-7; 7 positions match TRBD1. The CDR3 spans 15 residues. Germline CDR1 SGDLS, CDR2 YYNGEE. With 0 bases clipped from V and 2 bases from J, the junction kept 5 bases outside the gene matches. CDR3 in amino acids: CASSVDGTVAYEQYF. As DNA, the CDR3 is TGTGCCAGCAGCGTAGATGGGACAGTAGCCTACGAGCAGTACTTC.

This sequence joins TRBV27 and TRBJ2-5, with D perhaps matching TRBD2 (7 bases). Near its end, the DNA agrees better with TRBJ2-7, so the J call may be wrong. CDR3 size: 14 residues. Per germline, CDR1 MNHEY and CDR2 SMNVEV (reference sequence). The CDR3 is CASSFGGGGREQYF. The DNA of the CDR3 is TGTGCCAGCAGTTTTGGGGGGGGCGGTCGCGAGCAGTACTTC.

The J gene is TRBJ1-1, the V gene TRBV5-1; D gene uncertain. The CDR3 length is 15 residues. Germline V gene sequence: CDR1 SGHRS, CDR2 YFSETQ. V was cut by 3 bases and J by 5 bases, with 17 bases left in between. DNA of the CDR3: TGCGCCAGCAGCTATGAGGGAGTGACAAGTACTGAAGCTTTCTTT. Its translation: CASSYEGVTSTEAFF.

The chain joins TRBV29-1 to TRBJ1-1, with 7 positions matching TRBD1. This CDR3 is built from 14 residues. V lost 5 bases to trimming and J lost 1 base; unmatched junction nucleotides: 7. Germline V gene lookup returns CDR1 SQVTM and CDR2 ANQGSEA. CDR3 sequence (DNA): TGCAGCGTTCGGCCCCGGACAGGGAACACTGAAGCTTTCTTT. This sequence encodes CSVRPRTGNTEAFF.

This clonotype was seen repeatedly, ten times or more. At one of its ends the junction is not consistent with the germline gene, which may arise from a read error. The rearrangement joins TRBV5-1 to TRBJ2-7; D might be TRBD2 (5 bases). CDR1 is SGHRS and CDR2 is YFSETQ in the germline V gene. This CDR3 contains 14 residues. The CDR3 reads CASSLTAGSYEQYF. The CDR3 coding sequence is TGTGCCAGCAGTCTTACGGCGGGCTCCTACGAGCAGTACTTC.

The rearrangement uses TRBV19 and TRBJ1-2, with a possible D match to TRBD1 (6 bases). CDR1 LNHDA and CDR2 SQIVND come from the germline V gene (reference sequence). This CDR3 has 17 residues. Trimming stripped 3 bases from V and 0 bases from J, with 17 bases between. In DNA, the CDR3 is TGTGCCAGTAGTATTGAGGGCACAGGGAAAGCTAACTATGGCTACACCTTC. Translating it yields CASSIEGTGKANYGYTF.